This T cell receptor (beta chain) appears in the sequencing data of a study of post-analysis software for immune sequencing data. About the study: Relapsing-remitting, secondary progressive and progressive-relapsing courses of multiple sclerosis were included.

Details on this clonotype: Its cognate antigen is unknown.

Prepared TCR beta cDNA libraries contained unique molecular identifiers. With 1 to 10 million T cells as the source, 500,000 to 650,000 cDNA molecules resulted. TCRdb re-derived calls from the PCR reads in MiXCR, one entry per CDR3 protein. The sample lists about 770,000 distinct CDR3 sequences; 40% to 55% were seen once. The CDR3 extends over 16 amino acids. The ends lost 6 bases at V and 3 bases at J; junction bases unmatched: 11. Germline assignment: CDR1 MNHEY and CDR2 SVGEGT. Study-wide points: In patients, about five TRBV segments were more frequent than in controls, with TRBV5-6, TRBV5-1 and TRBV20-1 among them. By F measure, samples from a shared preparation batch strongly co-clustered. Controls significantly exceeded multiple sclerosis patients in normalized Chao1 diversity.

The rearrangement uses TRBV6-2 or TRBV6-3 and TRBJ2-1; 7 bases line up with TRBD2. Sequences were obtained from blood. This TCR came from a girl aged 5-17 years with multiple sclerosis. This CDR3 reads CASSPRAGVFYNEQFF. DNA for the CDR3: TGTGCCAGCAGCCCACGCGCGGGAGTCTTCTACAATGAGCAGTTCTTC.